This TCR beta chain came from a study of blood T cell repertoires in COVID-19. Original methodology: For nucleated cells, counts were estimated from reference gene primer amplification. Method: immunoSEQ multiplex PCR; TCRdb's copy keeps in-frame clones and lacks some. V and J calls and clone size are given by that table; D and trimming were obtained from the DNA. The sample includes over 150,000 clones, 85% to 90% seen only once; the top ten take 2.7%. Germline V gene lookup returns CDR1 ENHRY and CDR2 SYGVKD. The V end was cut by 0 bases, the J end by 2 bases, with 10 bases between. This CDR3 region has 15 residues.

This clonotype was sampled from a man aged 35 to 55 with active or convalescent COVID-19. Sequencing was carried out using peripheral blood. V gene TRBV10-3 combines with J gene TRBJ2-5, with D maybe TRBD1 (5 bases). This chain's CDR3 is CAISESTARQETQYF. In DNA form, the CDR3 reads TGTGCCATCAGTGAGTCGACAGCCAGACAAGAGACCCAGTACTTC.